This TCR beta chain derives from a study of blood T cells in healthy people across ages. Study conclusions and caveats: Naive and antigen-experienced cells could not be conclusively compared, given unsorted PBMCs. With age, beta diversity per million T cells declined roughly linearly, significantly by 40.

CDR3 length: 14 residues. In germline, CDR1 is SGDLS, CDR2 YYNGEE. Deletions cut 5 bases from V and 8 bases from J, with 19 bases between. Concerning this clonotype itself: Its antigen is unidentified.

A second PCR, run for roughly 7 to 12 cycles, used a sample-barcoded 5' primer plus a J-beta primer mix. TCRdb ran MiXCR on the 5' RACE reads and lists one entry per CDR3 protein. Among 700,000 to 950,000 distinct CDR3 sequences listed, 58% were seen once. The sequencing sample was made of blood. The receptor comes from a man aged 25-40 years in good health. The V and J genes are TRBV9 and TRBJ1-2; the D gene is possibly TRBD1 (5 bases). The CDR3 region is CASSPPVNGGGYTF. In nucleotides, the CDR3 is TGTGCCAGCAGTCCCCCGGTGAATGGGGGAGGCTACACCTTC. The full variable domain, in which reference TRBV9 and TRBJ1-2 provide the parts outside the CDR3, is DSGVTQTPKHLITATGQRVTLRCSPRSGDLSVYWYQQSLDQGLQFLIQYYNGEERAKGNILERFSAQQFPDLHSELNLSSLELGDSALYFCASSPPVNGGGYTFGSGTRLTVV.